This T cell receptor (beta chain) was captured in a study of cytomegalovirus exposure and HLA in healthy donors. This PCR relied on a set of 60 Vbeta primers and 13 Jbeta primers. Libraries were prepared by immunoSEQ multiplex PCR; TCRdb keeps only in-frame clonotypes and omits some of them. The table records roughly 100,000 clones, roughly four fifths of them present only once. This clone came up a few times. Its antigen is not known. This CDR3 has 14 residues. Trimming at V came to 5 bases and at J to 8 bases, leaving 11 bases not matched to a gene. CDR1 is MDHEN and CDR2 is SYDVKM in the germline V gene. Findings and limits, study-wide: Some segments of the V type, notably TRBV6-2 and TRBV6-3, were excluded as indistinguishable. As was reported, the classifier diagnosed cytomegalovirus status with high specificity and sensitivity. Donors were assumed by presence/absence analyses to have roughly uniform sequencing depth. In a later analysis, HLA-associated TCR beta chains were more clonally expanded than equally common others.

What was sequenced was PBMCs. This TCR was recovered from a man between 25 and 39 years old in good health and CMV-seropositive. The chain carries TRBV28 and TRBJ1-2; TRBD1 matches at 7 bases. DNA for the CDR3: TGTGCCAGCAGTCCCGGGACAGTCGGTGTAGGCTACACCTTC. Amino acids: CASSPGTVGVGYTF.